Each of the 32 T cell receptor beta chains below was sequenced from the same sample in a study of sequential checkpoint blockade in melanoma. Documented treatment: randomized to nivolumab then ipilimumab (arm A) or the reverse (arm B). Assay used: immunoSEQ multiplex PCR; TCRdb lists only in-frame clones, some missing. The data show 9,000 to 13,000 clones, approximately 67% seen once. Material: CD8+ T cells sorted from blood (inferred from file names), obtained from a patient given nivolumab and ipilimumab in sequence. The source of these receptors is a human donor with melanoma.

This chain uses TRBV10-3 with TRBJ2-7; 9 bases fit TRBD1. The CDR3 is made up of 14 amino acids. The V and J ends lost 7 bases and 4 bases, in that order; junction bases with no gene match: 8. CDR1 is ENHRY and CDR2 is SYGVKD in the germline V gene. CDR3 nucleotides: TGTGCCATCATGACGGGACAGGGAGGGTACGAGCAGTACTTC. Protein product: CAIMTGQGGYEQYF.

J is TRBJ2-2 and V is TRBV9; no definite D call. Germline CDR1 SGDLS, CDR2 YYNGEE. The CDR3 runs to 13 residues. V was shortened by 0 bases and J by 7 bases, with 7 bases between the two germline ends. CDR3 protein: CASSVVSFGELFF. Here the CDR3 DNA reads TGTGCCAGCAGCGTAGTTAGCTTCGGGGAGCTGTTTTTT.

The V call is TRBV6-4, the J call TRBJ1-2; 8 positions match TRBD1. Germline V gene lookup returns CDR1 MRHNA and CDR2 SNTAGT. CDR3 length: 18 amino acids. Trimming took 6 bases from V and 5 from J; bases not matched to a gene: 20. DNA for the CDR3: TGTGCCAGCAGCCTAGGACAGGGCCTAAGTAGCCTTACATATGGCTACACCTTC. Translated, it gives CASSLGQGLSSLTYGYTF.

The rearrangement uses TRBV4-3 and TRBJ1-1, with D unclear. The germline V and J ends were trimmed by 5 bases and 4 bases, with 11 bases remaining between them. CDR3 size: 13 residues. Germline V gene lookup returns CDR1 LGHNA and CDR2 YSLEER. The CDR3 protein is CASSLELGTEAFF. CDR3 in DNA: TGCGCCAGCAGCTTGGAGTTGGGCACTGAAGCTTTCTTT.

V is TRBV9 and J is TRBJ2-2, with TRBD1 matching over 8 bases. The germline CDR1 and CDR2 sequences are SGDLS and YYNGEE. After removal of 5 bases from V and 1 base from J, the junction contained 4 bases not matched to a gene. The CDR3 spans 15 residues. DNA of the CDR3: TGTGCCAGCAGACCTGGACAGGGGAACACCGGGGAGCTGTTTTTT. Amino acids: CASRPGQGNTGELFF.

This chain joins TRBV27 and TRBJ2-1, with 8 bases matching TRBD2. CDR1 and CDR2 from the germline V gene are MNHEY and SMNVEV (reference sequence). V lost 1 base and J lost 8; bases outside the gene matches: 4. CDR3 length: 14 residues. The CDR3 region is CASSLWAGGHEQFF. The DNA of the CDR3 is TGTGCCAGCAGTTTATGGGCGGGAGGTCATGAGCAGTTCTTC.

In DNA form, the CDR3 reads TGCGCCAGCAGCTTGTTGGGGCGGGAGGGCAAAGAGACCCAGTACTTC. Translating gives CASSLLGREGKETQYF. The chain carries TRBV5-1 and TRBJ2-5; 9 nucleotides align to TRBD2. The V and J ends lost 1 base and 3 bases, in that order; junction bases with no gene match: 7. This CDR3 contains 16 residues. Germline CDR1 SGHRS, CDR2 YFSETQ.

Turning to this clone: Other DNA variants within this sample encode the same CDR3. The V and J genes are TRBV2 and TRBJ1-1, with D perhaps matching TRBD1 (5 bases). Germline CDR1 is SNHLY and CDR2 is FYNNEI. The ends were cut back, 6 bases at V and 10 bases at J, with 18 bases in the middle. This CDR3 spans 13 amino acids. CDR3: CASSDRQLLGAFF. The CDR3 DNA sequence: TGTGCCAGCAGCGATCGACAGCTGCTCGGAGCTTTCTTT.

The chain carries TRBV6-5 and TRBJ2-7; tentative D call: TRBD2 (7 bases). The CDR3 loop spans 14 amino acids. CDR1 MNHEY and CDR2 SVGAGI come from the germline V gene. The ends were cut back, 1 base at V and 3 bases at J, with 10 bases in the middle. CDR3 nucleotides: TGTGCCAGCAGTTACTGGGGGGGCGGCTACGAGCAGTACTTC. It translates to CASSYWGGGYEQYF.

V and J are TRBV7-9 and TRBJ1-2; possible D gene TRBD1, 5 bases. The V gene lost 2 bases and the J gene lost 4 bases, with 14 bases spanning the gap. Germline CDR1 reads SEHNR; CDR2 reads FQNEAQ (reference sequence). The CDR3 has 15 residues. CDR3 loop: CASSLLGQGAYGYTF. The CDR3 DNA sequence: TGTGCCAGCAGCTTATTGGGGCAGGGCGCCTATGGCTACACCTTC.

This clone appeared a single time. This CDR3 reads CASSLRTGPYFDTEAFF. In nucleotides, the CDR3 is TGTGCCAGCAGCTTAAGGACAGGGCCCTATTTTGACACTGAAGCTTTCTTT. The chain has TRBV7-9 and TRBJ1-1; 8 positions match TRBD1. Trimming at V came to 2 bases and at J to 3 bases, leaving 11 bases not matched to a gene. Germline-derived CDR1 and CDR2 are SEHNR and FQNEAQ (reference sequence). The CDR3 consists of 17 residues.

This clone occurred once. The chain is built from TRBV7-9 and TRBJ1-1; D gene ambiguous. V was pared by 4 bases and J by 4 bases, with 13 bases between. The CDR3 has 14 residues. The germline V gene has CDR1 SEHNR and CDR2 FQNEAQ (reference sequence). This CDR3 is CASSSRSLSTEAFF. CDR3 nucleotide sequence: TGTGCCAGCAGCTCCCGATCCTTGAGCACTGAAGCTTTCTTT.

V is TRBV12-5 and J is TRBJ1-2; D is undetermined. The V end was cut by 1 base, the J end by 5 bases, with 8 bases between. Germline CDR1 is LGHNT and CDR2 is FRNRAP. This CDR3 comprises 13 residues. The CDR3 reads CASGLGLGYGYTF. CDR3 DNA sequence: TGTGCTAGTGGTTTGGGACTGGGTTATGGCTACACCTTC. The variable domain in full, completed from reference TRBV12-5 and TRBJ1-2, reads DARVTQTPRHKVTEMGQEVTMRCQPILGHNTVFWYRQTMMQGLELLAYFRNRAPLDDSGMPKDRFSAEMPDATLATLKIQPSEPRDSAVYFCASGLGLGYGYTFGSGTRLTVV.

The chain links TRBV5-5 to TRBJ1-2, with D perhaps matching TRBD1 (6 bases). The CDR3 is made up of 14 amino acids. CDR1 SGHKS and CDR2 YYEKEE come from the germline V gene (reference sequence). Trimming took off 0 bases at V and 5 bases at J, with 11 bases between the two ends. The CDR3 DNA follows: TGTGCCAGCAGCTTGGTTCGGACAGATTATGGCTACACCTTC. Translated, it gives CASSLVRTDYGYTF.

V gene TRBV7-8 combines with J gene TRBJ2-7; D unresolved. Trimming shortened V by 5 bases and J by 0 bases, and 17 bases separated the two germline ends. The CDR3 loop spans 16 amino acids. Germline V gene data show CDR1 as SGHVS and CDR2 as FQNEAQ. CDR3 protein: CASSPLPQASSYEQYF. CDR3 sequence (DNA): TGTGCCAGCAGCCCCCTCCCGCAGGCGAGCTCCTACGAGCAGTACTTC.

The gene calls are TRBV13 and TRBJ1-6, with TRBD1 matching over 8 bases. Trimming at V came to 4 bases and at J to 14 bases, leaving 16 bases not matched to a gene. CDR1 and CDR2 from the germline V gene are PRHDT and FYEKMQ (reference sequence). The length of the CDR3 is 16 residues. CDR3 DNA: TGTGCCAGCAGCTCTGCCGGACAGGGCGCCTACGAAACCCTCCACTTT. Protein product: CASSSAGQGAYETLHF.

The genes are TRBV4-1 and TRBJ2-3, with TRBD2 as a possible D gene (6 bases). V lost 1 base, J lost 4 bases, and 9 bases lay in between. The CDR3 totals 14 residues. In germline, CDR1 is MGHRA, CDR2 YSYEKL. Written as DNA, the CDR3 is TGCGCCAGCAGCCAAGGCCGCGGGGCAGATACGCAGTATTTT. Amino acids: CASSQGRGADTQYF.

V is TRBV12-5 and J is TRBJ1-2; D uncertain. From germline, CDR1 is LGHNT and CDR2 FRNRAP. Trimming took 5 bases from V and 6 from J, leaving 10 bases between them. The CDR3 spans 12 residues. Here the CDR3 reads CASGPAEDGYTF. The CDR3 DNA reads as TGTGCTAGTGGTCCGGCGGAGGATGGCTACACCTTC.

V is TRBV4-1 and J is TRBJ1-5; TRBD1 might be the D (5 bases). Germline assignment: CDR1 MGHRA and CDR2 YSYEKL. The CDR3 totals 15 residues. V lost 1 base, J lost 4 bases, and 11 bases lay in between. The CDR3 sequence: CASSQAGLGNQPQHF. CDR3 nucleotide sequence: TGCGCCAGCAGCCAAGCGGGACTTGGAAATCAGCCCCAGCATTTT.

V and J are TRBV28 and TRBJ2-3; D unresolved. V shed 2 bases and J shed 4 bases, with 7 bases lying between them. Looked up from germline, CDR1 is MDHEN and CDR2 is SYDVKM. The length of the CDR3 is 13 residues. The CDR3 spells CASSLVFSDTQYF. CDR3 in DNA: TGTGCCAGCAGTTTAGTTTTCTCAGATACGCAGTATTTT.

The CDR3, as DNA: TGTGCCAGCAGCTTTGCGGGAGGGGGGACTGAAGCTTTCTTT. Translated, it gives CASSFAGGGTEAFF. V usage is TRBV28 and J usage is TRBJ1-1; tentatively, D is TRBD1 (6 bases). Germline V gives CDR1 MDHEN, CDR2 SYDVKM. V lost 6 bases to trimming and J lost 5 bases, with 16 bases between them. The CDR3 totals 14 residues.

This clone was observed a single time. The junction departs from germline at one end; a sequencing error may be responsible. The V gene is TRBV6-1, the J gene TRBJ2-6, with D perhaps TRBD2 (5 bases). This CDR3 contains 16 residues. Germline loops: CDR1 MNHNS, CDR2 SASEGT. CDR3 sequence reads: CASREVAGAGANVLTF. The CDR3 DNA follows: TGTGCCAGCAGGGAAGTTGCGGGTGCTGGGGCCAACGTCCTGACTTTC.

V and J are TRBV7-9 and TRBJ2-7; TRBD1 might be the D (6 bases). This CDR3 contains 14 residues. Germline loops: CDR1 SEHNR, CDR2 FQNEAQ (reference sequence). Trimming stripped 0 bases from V and 4 bases from J, with 10 bases between. The CDR3, as DNA: TGTGCCAGCAGCTTAGCCAACAGGGAATACGAGCAGTACTTC. Translating it yields CASSLANREYEQYF. Full variable domain (rest looked up from reference TRBV7-9 and TRBJ2-7): DTGVSQNPRHKITKRGQNVTFRCDPISEHNRLYWYRQTLGQGPEFLTYFQNEAQLEKSRLLSDRFSAERPKGSFSTLEIQRTEQGDSAMYLCASSLANREYEQYFGPGTRLTVT.

J is TRBJ2-7 and V is TRBV28, with D possibly being TRBD2 (6 bases). Germline CDR1 MDHEN, CDR2 SYDVKM. The CDR3 loop spans 15 amino acids. Between the trimmed V and J ends, which lost 7 bases and 2 bases, there was a span of 18 bases. CDR3 in DNA: TGTGCCAGCACCCGATGGGGGGATCTGACCTACGAGCAGTACTTC. Its translation is CASTRWGDLTYEQYF.

The V gene is TRBV7-9, the J gene TRBJ2-7; D perhaps matches TRBD1 (6 bases). Trimming removed 6 bases at V and 4 bases at J, with 22 bases between. Germline V gene data show CDR1 as SEHNR and CDR2 as FQNEAQ (reference sequence). CDR3 length: 16 residues. CDR3 in DNA: TGTGCCAGCAGTGCCGCCTCAACAGGGTTCGCTTACGAGCAGTACTTC. It is translated as CASSAASTGFAYEQYF.

The genes are TRBV5-5 and TRBJ2-3; TRBD2 aligns across 11 bases. After removal of 5 bases from V and 6 bases from J, the junction contained 8 bases not matched to a gene. Germline V lookup: CDR1 SGHKS, CDR2 YYEKEE (reference sequence). This CDR3 spans 15 amino acids. The CDR3 sequence: CASSLAGGTTDTQYF. The CDR3 DNA is TGTGCCAGCAGTCTAGCGGGGGGAACGACGGATACGCAGTATTTT.

The V call is TRBV7-9, the J call TRBJ2-3, with 9 bases identical to TRBD2. The CDR3 runs 17 residues. The V segment lost 5 bases and the J segment 2 bases; nucleotides outside the gene matches: 11. The germline V gene has CDR1 SEHNR and CDR2 FQNEAQ (reference sequence). The CDR3: CASSPRVAGGNTDTQYF. The DNA of the CDR3 is TGTGCCAGCAGCCCCCGGGTGGCGGGAGGGAACACAGATACGCAGTATTTT.

This clone was picked up a small number of times. The rearrangement joins TRBV6-4 to TRBJ2-1; 8 bases align to TRBD2. Unmatched junction bases numbered 5, after V lost 2 bases and J lost 5 bases. Germline loops: CDR1 MRHNA, CDR2 SNTAGT. This CDR3 contains 15 residues. The chain's CDR3 is CASSDGVAGNNEQFF. The CDR3 bases are TGTGCCAGCAGTGACGGGGTAGCGGGAAACAATGAGCAGTTCTTC.

V is TRBV7-9 and J is TRBJ2-1; TRBD1 matches at 12 bases. The CDR3 consists of 16 residues. The V gene's germline CDR1 is SEHNR and CDR2 FQNEAQ (reference sequence). Unmatched junction bases numbered 12, after V lost 6 bases and J lost 9 bases. The CDR3 DNA reads TGTGCCAGCAGAAAAGAGGGGACAGGGGGCGCGGGTGAGCAGTTCTTC. Encoded protein: CASRKEGTGGAGEQFF.

The chain combines TRBV19 with TRBJ1-1, with unresolved D. Looked up from germline, CDR1 is LNHDA and CDR2 is SQIVND (reference sequence). The CDR3 is made up of 13 amino acids. V gave up 3 bases and J gave up 1 base, with 6 bases separating them. The CDR3 DNA reads TGTGCCAGTAGTATTTACAGGAACACTGAAGCTTTCTTT. Its protein is CASSIYRNTEAFF.

The V call is TRBV6-6, the J call TRBJ1-2; maybe TRBD1 (5 bases). Between the trimmed V and J ends, which lost 4 bases and 6 bases, there was a span of 21 bases. Looked up from germline, CDR1 is MNHNY and CDR2 is SVGAGI (reference sequence). CDR3 size: 16 residues. The CDR3 region is CASSSPASGPEDGYTF. DNA for the CDR3: TGTGCCAGCAGTTCCCCGGCCTCAGGGCCTGAGGATGGCTACACCTTC.

The chain employs TRBV10-3 and TRBJ1-1; D gene unclear. Germline V gives CDR1 ENHRY, CDR2 SYGVKD. The CDR3 consists of 13 residues. Trimming removed 7 bases from V and 4 bases from J, with 13 bases in between. The CDR3 is CAIMTASGTEAFF. CDR3 in DNA: TGTGCCATCATGACGGCCTCGGGCACTGAAGCTTTCTTT.